These 14 T cell receptor beta chains were all obtained from the same sample, sequenced in a study of cytomegalovirus exposure and HLA in healthy donors. Vbeta (60) and Jbeta (13) primers were used in the PCR. Generated by immunoSEQ multiplex PCR, the TCRdb table keeps only in-frame clones and is missing some. The sample shows around 150,000 clones, around 76% of them seen only once. Material for sequencing was PBMCs. Receptor source: a man aged 35-49 years in good health and CMV-seropositive.

The V call is TRBV18, the J call TRBJ2-3; D is possibly TRBD2 (5 bases). Between the trimmed V and J ends, which lost 3 bases and 0 bases, there was a span of 13 bases. Germline CDR1 and CDR2: KGHSH and LQKENI. The CDR3 is 16 amino acids. Here the CDR3 reads CASSPPSSESTDTQYF. The DNA of the CDR3 is TGTGCCAGCTCACCCCCTAGCTCAGAGAGCACAGATACGCAGTATTTT.

The J gene is TRBJ2-1, the V gene TRBV5-4; D perhaps matches TRBD2 (6 bases). The V end was cut by 4 bases, the J end by 10 bases, with 27 bases between. The CDR3 totals 17 residues. CDR1 and CDR2 from the germline V gene are SGHNT and YYREEE (reference sequence). In nucleotides, the CDR3 is TGTGCCAGCAGCCCCGGGGGAACATTTGGGTCTCTCGGGGAGCAGTTCTTC. Its translation is CASSPGGTFGSLGEQFF.

The rearrangement links TRBV9 to TRBJ2-3, with 8 bases that match TRBD2. The J segment lost 3 bases and the V segment lost 7 bases, leaving 7 bases of the junction unmatched. Germline V gene lookup returns CDR1 SGDLS and CDR2 YYNGEE. This CDR3 has 14 residues. This chain's CDR3 is CASSGGRGTDTQYF. In DNA, the CDR3 is TGTGCCAGCTCGGGGGGGAGGGGAACAGATACGCAGTATTTT.

This clone was recorded once. The V call is TRBV7-2, the J call TRBJ2-5; TRBD2 matches at 11 bases. The CDR3 covers 17 residues. Germline V gene sequence: CDR1 SGHTA, CDR2 FQGNSA. Trimming took 1 base from V and 5 from J; bases not matched to a gene: 9. CDR3 residues: CASSLGPSGGSRETQYF. The DNA of the CDR3 is TGTGCCAGCAGCTTAGGACCTAGCGGGGGGTCCCGGGAGACCCAGTACTTC.

The chain links TRBV4-1 to TRBJ1-1, with D unresolved. V lost 0 bases, J lost 1 base, and 9 bases lay in between. This CDR3 has 15 residues. Germline values: CDR1 MGHRA, CDR2 YSYEKL. Here the CDR3 DNA reads TGCGCCAGCAGCCAAGATAAAGCCCCGAACACTGAAGCTTTCTTT. Translation: CASSQDKAPNTEAFF.

Regarding this clone: One end of the junction varies from germline; a read error may be responsible. The J gene is TRBJ2-5, the V gene TRBV7-7, with a possible D match to TRBD1 (6 bases). Germline CDR1 and CDR2: SSHAT and FNYEAQ (reference sequence). The CDR3 extends over 14 amino acids. In DNA, the CDR3 is TGTGCTAGCAGCTTAGCAGGGGTCCGGGAGACCCAGTACTTC. This translates into CASSLAGVRETQYF.

This clone appeared many times. The rearrangement uses TRBV6-6 and TRBJ1-1; tentatively, D is TRBD1 (6 bases). CDR1 MNHNY and CDR2 SVGAGI come from the germline V gene (reference sequence). V was shortened by 0 bases and J by 6 bases, with 11 bases between the two germline ends. The CDR3 contains 14 residues. In DNA, the CDR3 is TGTGCCAGCAGTTACTCAGAACAGGGACCTGAAGCTTTCTTT. Amino acid sequence: CASSYSEQGPEAFF.

The genes are TRBV7-2 and TRBJ1-2; 11 positions agree with TRBD1. This CDR3 has 15 residues. Per germline, CDR1 SGHTA and CDR2 FQGNSA. With 0 bases clipped from V and 8 bases from J, the junction kept 5 bases outside the gene matches. The DNA for the CDR3 is TGTGCCAGCAGCTTAGCTGGGACAGGGGGTCGGGGCTACACCTTC. Protein: CASSLAGTGGRGYTF.

This sequence joins TRBV18 and TRBJ1-4; the D gene is possibly TRBD1 (5 bases). CDR1 is KGHSH, CDR2 LQKENI, per germline. V was clipped by 6 bases and J by 7 bases, with 15 bases between them. CDR3 size: 14 residues. CDR3 DNA: TGTGCCAGCTCGGGGGGGACGCTCTCTGAAAAACTGTTTTTT. It specifies CASSGGTLSEKLFF. Supplemented by reference TRBV18 and TRBJ1-4, the full variable domain reads NAGVMQNPRHLVRRRGQEARLRCSPMKGHSHVYWYRQLPEEGLKFMVYLQKENIIDESGMPKERFSAEFPKEGPSILRIQQVVRGDSAAYFCASSGGTLSEKLFFGSGTQLSVL.

This sequence joins TRBV5-1 and TRBJ1-4, with a tentative D call TRBD1 (5 bases). This CDR3 is built from 16 residues. Trimming removed 4 bases at V and 3 bases at J, with 16 bases between. CDR1 is SGHRS and CDR2 is YFSETQ in the germline V gene. The CDR3 DNA reads as TGCGCCAGCAGCCGCGGGGCTGAATTAGCTAATGAAAAACTGTTTTTT. It is translated as CASSRGAELANEKLFF.

The rearrangement uses TRBV7-9 and TRBJ1-3, with 7 bases that match TRBD1. J was trimmed by 0 bases and V by 5 bases; bases with no gene match: 1. CDR3 length equals 14 residues. Germline CDR1 and CDR2: SEHNR and FQNEAQ (reference sequence). DNA for the CDR3: TGTGCCAGCAGCCGGACAGGCTCTGGAAACACCATATATTTT. Translating it yields CASSRTGSGNTIYF.

The V call is TRBV5-6, the J call TRBJ2-7; D remains ambiguous. CDR1 is SGHDT and CDR2 is YYEEEE in the germline V gene. Trimming took 3 bases from V and 2 from J, leaving 3 bases between them. This CDR3 has 11 residues. As DNA, the CDR3 is TGTGCCAGCAGCTCCACCTACGAGCAGTACTTC. This encodes CASSSTYEQYF.

The chain employs TRBV21-1 and TRBJ2-5; the D segment call TRBD1 is taken from the table without a DNA check. TRBV21-1 corresponds to a pseudogene. The CDR3 is 16 amino acids. In nucleotides, the CDR3 is TGTGCCAGCAGCAATATTGACAGGGTTGCTCAAGAGACCCAGTACTTC. It encodes CASSNIDRVAQETQYF.

In its sample, this clone was seen a few times. J is TRBJ2-1 and V is TRBV10-3, with D hard to call. CDR1 ENHRY and CDR2 SYGVKD come from the germline V gene. The V end lost 4 bases, the J end lost 0 bases, and 7 bases lay between the germline ends. This CDR3 has 14 residues. CDR3 DNA sequence: TGTGCCATCAGTGCCGGAGTCTCCTACAATGAGCAGTTCTTC. This translates into CAISAGVSYNEQFF.